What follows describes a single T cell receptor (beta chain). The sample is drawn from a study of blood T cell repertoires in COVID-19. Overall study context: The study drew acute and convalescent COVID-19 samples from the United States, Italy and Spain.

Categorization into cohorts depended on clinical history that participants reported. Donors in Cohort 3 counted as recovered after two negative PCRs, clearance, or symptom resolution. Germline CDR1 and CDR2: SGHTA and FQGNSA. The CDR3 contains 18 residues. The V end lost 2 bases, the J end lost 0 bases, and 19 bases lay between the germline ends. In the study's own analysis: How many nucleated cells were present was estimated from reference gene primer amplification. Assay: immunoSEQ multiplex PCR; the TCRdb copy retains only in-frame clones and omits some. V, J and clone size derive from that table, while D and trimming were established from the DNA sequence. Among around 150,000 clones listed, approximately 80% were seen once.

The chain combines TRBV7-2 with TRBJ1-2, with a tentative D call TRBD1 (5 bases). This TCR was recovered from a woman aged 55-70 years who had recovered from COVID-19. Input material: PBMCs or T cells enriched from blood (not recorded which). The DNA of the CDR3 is TGTGCCAGCAGCTTATCTGTTGTCAAGACAGTTGCTAACTATGGCTACACCTTC. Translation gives CASSLSVVKTVANYGYTF.